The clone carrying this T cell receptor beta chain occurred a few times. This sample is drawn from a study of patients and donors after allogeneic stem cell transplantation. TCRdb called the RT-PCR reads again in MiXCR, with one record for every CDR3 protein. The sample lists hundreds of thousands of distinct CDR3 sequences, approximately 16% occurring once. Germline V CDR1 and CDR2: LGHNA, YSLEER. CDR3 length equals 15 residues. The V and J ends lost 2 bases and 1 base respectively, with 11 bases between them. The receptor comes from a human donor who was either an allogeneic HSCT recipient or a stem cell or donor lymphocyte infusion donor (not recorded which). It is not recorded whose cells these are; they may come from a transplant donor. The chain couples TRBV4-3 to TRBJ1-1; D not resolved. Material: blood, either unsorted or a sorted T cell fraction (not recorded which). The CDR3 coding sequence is TGCGCCAGCAGCCAATCTATGGGCTCGAACACTGAAGCTTTCTTT. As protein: CASSQSMGSNTEAFF.